Below are 24 T cell receptor beta chains sequenced from a single sample in a study of T cells in Graves' hyperthyroidism and ophthalmopathy. Amplification of TCR beta CDR3 regions was performed using RNA transcripts as template. Primed by the HTBI set, a first-round RT-PCR was run on the TCR CDR3. TCRdb recomputed calls from the multiplex PCR reads with MiXCR, one row per CDR3 protein. The sample shows about 640,000 distinct CDR3 sequences, roughly 20% of them seen only once. Sequencing was done on a sample of blood. The receptors originated from a man aged 25 to 45 with Graves' ophthalmopathy.

The gene calls are TRBV13 and TRBJ1-5; tentative D call: TRBD1 (6 bases). V dropped 5 bases and J dropped 3 bases, with 14 bases sitting between them. The CDR3 is made up of 15 amino acids. Germline CDR1 is PRHDT and CDR2 is FYEKMQ (reference sequence). The CDR3 region is CASSRGHENNQPQHF. The CDR3 DNA follows: TGTGCCAGCAGCCGGGGACATGAGAACAATCAGCCCCAGCATTTT.

V gene TRBV28 combines with J gene TRBJ2-7; TRBD1 matches 8 bases. V shed 6 bases and J 7 bases; nucleotides not matched to a gene: 14. This CDR3 has 15 residues. Germline V gene sequence: CDR1 MDHEN, CDR2 SYDVKM. The CDR3 reads CASSRSWDRRMEQYF. The CDR3 DNA reads as TGTGCCAGCAGCCGCAGTTGGGACAGGCGCATGGAGCAGTACTTC.

This clonotype was picked up many times. This chain connects TRBV4-3 to TRBJ2-3; TRBD2 aligns across 15 bases. Germline CDR1 reads LGHNA; CDR2 reads YSLEER. J gave up 1 base and V 2 bases, and 4 bases lay outside the gene matches. The CDR3 has 18 amino acids. CDR3 in DNA: TGCGCCAGCAGCCAAACGGGACTAGCGGGAGGAGGCACAGATACGCAGTATTTT. Residues: CASSQTGLAGGGTDTQYF.

The V and J genes are TRBV10-1 and TRBJ2-3, with D perhaps TRBD1 or TRBD2 (5 bases each). V was pared by 0 bases and J by 3 bases, with 13 bases between. This CDR3 spans 16 amino acids. From germline, CDR1 is WNHNN and CDR2 SYGVQD (reference sequence). The CDR3 coding sequence is TGCGCCAGCAGTGAGTCGAGGGGCAGGGAGACAGATACGCAGTATTTT. Protein sequence: CASSESRGRETDTQYF.

V and J are TRBV30 and TRBJ1-3; D gene unclear. Trimming took 3 bases from V and 3 from J, leaving 15 bases between them. There are 15 residues in the CDR3. CDR1 and CDR2 from the germline V gene are GTSNPN and SVGIG (reference sequence). The CDR3 loop reads CAWSLYPSVGNTIYF. For the CDR3, the DNA is TGTGCCTGGAGCCTTTACCCCTCGGTTGGAAACACCATATATTTT. The whole variable domain, filled in from reference TRBV30 and TRBJ1-3, reads SQTIHQWPATLVQPVGSPLSLECTVEGTSNPNLYWYRQAAGRGLQLLFYSVGIGQISSEVPQNLSASRPQDRQFILSSKKLLLSDSGFYLCAWSLYPSVGNTIYFGEGSWLTVV.

Regarding this clonotype: A junction boundary mismatches the germline segment, possibly from a read error. This CDR3 reads CTSSLEGQGSQYF. As DNA, the CDR3 is TGTACCAGCAGCTTAGAAGGGCAGGGTTCCCAGTACTTC. The V and J genes are TRBV11-2 and TRBJ2-5; perhaps TRBD1 as D (5 bases). The CDR3 totals 13 residues. Germline values: CDR1 SGHAT, CDR2 FQNNGV. Together with reference TRBV11-2 and TRBJ2-5, the CDR3 gives the full variable domain: EAGVAQSPRYKIIEKRQSVAFWCNPISGHATLYWYQQILGQGPKLLIQFQNNGVVDDSQLPKDRFSAERLKGVDSTLKIQPAKLEDSAVYLCTSSLEGQGSQYFGPGTRLLVL.

This clonotype was picked up one time. The V and J genes are TRBV4-3 and TRBJ2-1; no firm D call. The V end was cut by 4 bases, the J end by 5 bases, with 12 bases between. This CDR3 contains 14 residues. CDR1 and CDR2 from the germline V gene are LGHNA and YSLEER. The CDR3 loop is CASSPYPRHNEQFF. For the CDR3, the DNA is TGCGCCAGCAGCCCATATCCCCGCCACAATGAGCAGTTCTTC.

In its sample, this clonotype was seen a few times. The chain carries TRBV29-1 and TRBJ2-3; D is unresolved. Germline assignment: CDR1 SQVTM and CDR2 ANQGSEA. V was clipped by 4 bases and J by 2 bases, with 13 bases between them. The CDR3 covers 14 residues. CDR3 coding DNA: TGCAGCGTTGGATCAGCCCCCATCACAGATACGCAGTATTTT. Its protein product is CSVGSAPITDTQYF.

The chain has TRBV5-5 and TRBJ2-3; 9 positions match TRBD1. Germline V gene lookup returns CDR1 SGHKS and CDR2 YYEKEE (reference sequence). The length of the CDR3 is 15 residues. Unmatched junction bases numbered 8, after V lost 5 bases and J lost 4 bases. The chain's CDR3 is CASSYGTGRADTQYF. The DNA for the CDR3 is TGTGCCAGCAGTTACGGGACAGGGAGAGCAGATACGCAGTATTTT.

There are a few counts of this clonotype. The V and J genes are TRBV30 and TRBJ2-2, with D unresolved. CDR1 is GTSNPN, CDR2 SVGIG, per germline (reference sequence). This CDR3 region has 14 residues. Trimming removed 0 bases from V and 3 bases from J, with 8 bases in between. The chain's CDR3 is CAWSVTSYTGELFF. The DNA of the CDR3 is TGTGCCTGGAGTGTAACGAGCTACACCGGGGAGCTGTTTTTT.

This clonotype has only a few counts. The CDR3 nucleotides read TGTGCCAGCAGTCCTCTGTCTCCTTCGCGACAGCCCCAGCATTTT. It translates to CASSPLSPSRQPQHF. This chain joins TRBV6-1 and TRBJ1-5; D uncertain. The CDR3 is 15 amino acids. V gave up 5 bases and J gave up 7 bases, with 18 bases separating them. Germline loops: CDR1 MNHNS, CDR2 SASEGT.

Many counts were recorded for this clonotype. V is TRBV20-1 and J is TRBJ2-3; D ambiguous. Looked up from germline, CDR1 is DFQATT and CDR2 is SNEGSKA (reference sequence). V lost 2 bases to trimming and J lost 10 bases, with 10 bases between them. The CDR3 spans 11 residues. The CDR3 sequence is CSARFPPPQYF. For the CDR3, the DNA is TGCAGTGCTAGATTCCCCCCGCCGCAGTATTTT.

This sequence joins TRBV2 and TRBJ2-7; no clear D. Germline assignment: CDR1 SNHLY and CDR2 FYNNEI. The CDR3 runs 13 residues. V gave up 6 bases and J gave up 7 bases, with 16 bases separating them. CDR3 residues: CASSLAPQLEQYF. CDR3 sequence (DNA): TGTGCCAGCAGCTTAGCCCCCCAGCTGGAGCAGTACTTC.

The chain recombines TRBV12-3 or TRBV12-4 with TRBJ2-7; tentatively, D is TRBD1 or TRBD2 (6 bases each). V was shortened by 6 bases and J by 7 bases, with 10 bases between the two germline ends. This CDR3 contains 11 residues. The CDR3 loop is CASSRGQEQYF. The CDR3 coding sequence is TGTGCCAGCAGCCGGGGGCAGGAGCAGTACTTC.

J is TRBJ2-1 and V is TRBV29-1; 10 nucleotides agree with TRBD2. The trim removed 2 bases at V and 8 bases at J, leaving 15 bases unmatched. This CDR3 comprises 17 residues. CDR1 is SQVTM, CDR2 ANQGSEA, per germline. CDR3 residues: CSVEKLLAGAALDEQFF. The CDR3 region has the DNA TGCAGCGTTGAAAAGCTTCTAGCGGGAGCCGCGTTGGATGAGCAGTTCTTC.

The chain uses TRBV7-2 and TRBJ2-1, with a tentative D call TRBD2 (6 bases). This CDR3 has 13 residues. V was cut by 4 bases and J by 8 bases, with 12 bases left in between. Germline CDR1 reads SGHTA; CDR2 reads FQGNSA. The CDR3 loop reads CASSYGGSDEQFF. CDR3 bases: TGTGCCAGCAGCTACGGGGGATCAGATGAGCAGTTCTTC.

The chain joins TRBV4-1 to TRBJ2-3, with D tentatively TRBD1 (5 bases). Deletions cut 4 bases from V and 2 bases from J, with 16 bases between. CDR1 MGHRA and CDR2 YSYEKL come from the germline V gene. CDR3 length: 16 residues. CDR3 region: CASSPRQGGATDTQYF. The CDR3 DNA follows: TGCGCCAGCAGCCCCCGCCAGGGTGGGGCCACAGATACGCAGTATTTT.

The genes are TRBV19 and TRBJ2-1; TRBD2 aligns across 7 bases. Trimming removed 5 bases from V and 9 bases from J; junction bases left unmatched: 7. Germline CDR1 and CDR2: LNHDA and SQIVND (reference sequence). The CDR3 consists of 13 residues. Here the CDR3 DNA reads TGTGCCAGTAGTCCTCGGGGGGAGGGTGAGCAGTTCTTC. Translated, it gives CASSPRGEGEQFF.

This clonotype was detected ten times or more. The rearrangement uses TRBV11-2 and TRBJ2-3; TRBD2 agrees at 10 bases. Trimming cost V 5 bases and J 5 bases; bases outside gene matches: 13. The CDR3 is made up of 17 amino acids. The V gene's germline CDR1 is SGHAT and CDR2 FQNNGV. This CDR3 is CASSAHSGRVGGDTQYF. The CDR3 DNA reads TGTGCCAGCAGCGCGCACAGCGGGAGGGTCGGGGGAGATACGCAGTATTTT.

There are a few counts of this clonotype. The V call is TRBV27, the J call TRBJ2-7, with D tentatively TRBD1 or TRBD2 (7 bases each). CDR1 is MNHEY, CDR2 SMNVEV, per germline (reference sequence). The V end lost 3 bases, the J end lost 7 bases, and 25 bases lay between the germline ends. CDR3 length: 17 residues. CDR3 amino acids: CASSFGTDEGGPREQYF. The CDR3 DNA sequence: TGTGCCAGCAGTTTCGGGACAGACGAGGGAGGGCCCCGAGAGCAGTACTTC.

This clonotype occurred a few times. This chain connects TRBV27 to TRBJ2-1; D call uncertain. V dropped 5 bases and J dropped 0 bases, with 11 bases sitting between them. The CDR3 length is 15 residues. CDR1 is MNHEY and CDR2 is SMNVEV in the germline V gene (reference sequence). For the CDR3, the DNA is TGTGCCAGCAGTATCCGCCTAAGCTCCTACAATGAGCAGTTCTTC. The encoded protein is CASSIRLSSYNEQFF.

This clonotype was detected only a few times. This chain uses TRBV18 with TRBJ2-2; a weak D match, TRBD1 (6 bases). The CDR3 spans 15 residues. Germline V gives CDR1 KGHSH, CDR2 LQKENI. The ends were cut back, 2 bases at V and 6 bases at J, with 13 bases in the middle. DNA for the CDR3: TGTGCCAGCTCACCAACCGAAGGGGGTCCCGGGGAGCTGTTTTTT. Translating gives CASSPTEGGPGELFF.

This clonotype was seen repeatedly, ten times or more. This chain links TRBV28 with TRBJ1-2; D might be TRBD1 (5 bases). Germline V CDR1 and CDR2: MDHEN, SYDVKM. V lost 7 bases, J lost 3 bases, and 21 bases lay in between. This CDR3 region has 16 residues. The CDR3 DNA reads as TGTGCCAGCACCCCTTATGGGGGGACGGATTACTATGGCTACACCTTC. It specifies CASTPYGGTDYYGYTF.

This clonotype was seen ten or more times. V gene TRBV2 combines with J gene TRBJ2-1; D is ambiguous. Trimming removed 5 bases at V and 9 bases at J, with 11 bases between. The CDR3 totals 12 residues. Germline lookup yields CDR1 SNHLY and CDR2 FYNNEI. The CDR3 nucleotides are TGTGCCAGCAGTCGAATGAACGGTGAGCAGTTCTTC. Protein product: CASSRMNGEQFF.